These T cell receptor beta chains were read from a single sample in a study of blood T cell repertoires in COVID-19. Assay: immunoSEQ multiplex PCR; the TCRdb copy retains only in-frame clones and omits some. This table has under 200,000 clones, less than 85% appearing once. Sequencing was carried out using PBMCs or T cells enriched from blood (not recorded which). These receptors were collected from a man between 60 and 70 years old who had recovered from COVID-19. Each CDR3 is given with its conserved first and last residue. A D gene is named only where the DNA matches it firmly. Some rows have no size entry. The others give once, few or many, or a class for an expanded clone.

v_call: TRBV7-7
clone_size: -
d_call: TRBD2
j_call: TRBJ2-2
cdr3_aa: CASSLKAGVTAGELFF
cdr3_nt: TGTGCTAGCAGCCTCAAAGCGGGAGTAACAGCCGGGGAGCTGTTTTTT

v_call: TRBV19
clone_size: -
d_call: -
j_call: TRBJ2-4
cdr3_aa: CASTPQAQGLAKNIQYF
cdr3_nt: TGTGCCAGTACCCCTCAGGCCCAGGGATTAGCCAAAAACATTCAGTACTTC

v_call: TRBV27
clone_size: -
d_call: TRBD2
j_call: TRBJ2-1
cdr3_aa: CASSSGTSGGGRNEQFF
cdr3_nt: TGTGCCAGCAGTTCCGGGACTAGCGGGGGGGGCCGGAATGAGCAGTTCTTC

v_call: TRBV9
clone_size: few
d_call: -
j_call: TRBJ1-2
cdr3_aa: CASSVEPGDNYGYTF
cdr3_nt: TGTGCCAGCAGCGTAGAACCCGGGGATAACTATGGCTACACCTTC

v_call: TRBV5-1
clone_size: -
d_call: TRBD2
j_call: TRBJ2-3
cdr3_aa: CASSPTRLAGRDTQYF
cdr3_nt: TGCGCCAGCAGCCCAACGAGACTAGCGGGGAGAGATACGCAGTATTTT

v_call: TRBV24-1
clone_size: -
d_call: TRBD1
j_call: TRBJ1-2
cdr3_aa: CATSDSGTEGYTF
cdr3_nt: TGTGCCACCAGTGACTCCGGGACAGAAGGCTACACCTTC

v_call: TRBV19
clone_size: -
d_call: -
j_call: TRBJ2-3
cdr3_aa: CASRGHQADTQYF
cdr3_nt: TGTGCCAGCCGGGGACACCAAGCAGATACGCAGTATTTT

v_call: TRBV27
clone_size: -
d_call: TRBD1
j_call: TRBJ2-1
cdr3_aa: CASSPLTGVGSYNEQFF
cdr3_nt: TGTGCCAGCAGTCCACTCACAGGGGTTGGCTCCTACAATGAGCAGTTCTTC

v_call: TRBV19
clone_size: once
d_call: -
j_call: TRBJ1-2
cdr3_aa: CASSTMGPGLLFGGYTF
cdr3_nt: TGTGCCAGTAGTACAATGGGGCCAGGGCTCCTCTTCGGGGGCTACACCTTC

v_call: TRBV10-3
clone_size: -
d_call: -
j_call: TRBJ1-6
cdr3_aa: CAISGRQDNNSPLHF
cdr3_nt: TGTGCCATCAGTGGACGACAGGATAATAATTCACCCCTCCACTTT

v_call: TRBV5-4
clone_size: -
d_call: TRBD2
j_call: TRBJ2-1
cdr3_aa: CASTSGGPNEQFF
cdr3_nt: TGTGCCAGCACCTCGGGAGGCCCCAATGAGCAGTTCTTC

v_call: TRBV28
clone_size: -
d_call: -
j_call: TRBJ1-3
cdr3_aa: CASSGTAEGNTIYF
cdr3_nt: TGTGCCAGCTCAGGGACTGCCGAAGGAAACACCATATATTTT

v_call: TRBV5-1
clone_size: -
d_call: TRBD1
j_call: TRBJ2-2
cdr3_aa: CASSSSALKTGDTGELFF
cdr3_nt: TGCGCCAGCAGCTCTTCCGCCCTTAAGACAGGGGACACCGGGGAGCTGTTTTTT

v_call: TRBV18
clone_size: -
d_call: -
j_call: TRBJ1-3
cdr3_aa: CASSPQGSSSGNTIYF
cdr3_nt: TGTGCCAGCTCACCCCAGGGGTCTAGCTCTGGAAACACCATATATTTT

v_call: TRBV7-2
clone_size: -
d_call: -
j_call: TRBJ2-2
cdr3_aa: CASSFPSTGELFF
cdr3_nt: TGTGCCAGCAGCTTCCCCTCCACCGGGGAGCTGTTTTTT

v_call: TRBV19
clone_size: few
d_call: -
j_call: TRBJ1-5
cdr3_aa: CASSIAGPRGSNQPQHF
cdr3_nt: TGTGCCAGTAGTATAGCAGGGCCTAGGGGTAGCAATCAGCCCCAGCATTTT

v_call: TRBV3-1/TRBV3-2
clone_size: -
d_call: -
j_call: TRBJ2-2
cdr3_aa: CASSQVRDGELFF
cdr3_nt: TGTGCCAGCAGCCAAGTTCGGGACGGGGAGCTGTTTTTT

v_call: TRBV3-1/TRBV3-2
clone_size: once
d_call: -
j_call: TRBJ1-1
cdr3_aa: CASNNRENTEAFF
cdr3_nt: TGTGCCAGCAACAACAGGGAGAACACTGAAGCTTTCTTT

v_call: TRBV2
clone_size: -
d_call: TRBD1
j_call: TRBJ1-2
cdr3_aa: CASSEAGTDGYYGYTF
cdr3_nt: TGTGCCAGCAGTGAAGCTGGGACAGACGGCTACTATGGCTACACCTTC

v_call: TRBV12-5
clone_size: -
d_call: TRBD1
j_call: TRBJ1-4
cdr3_aa: CASGLYGTDEKLFF
cdr3_nt: TGTGCTAGTGGTTTGTACGGGACAGACGAAAAACTGTTTTTT

v_call: TRBV27
clone_size: -
d_call: TRBD1
j_call: TRBJ1-6
cdr3_aa: CASSLGGQGGGSPLHF
cdr3_nt: TGTGCCAGCAGCCTCGGCGGACAGGGAGGAGGATCACCCCTCCACTTT

v_call: TRBV11-2
clone_size: -
d_call: -
j_call: TRBJ2-5
cdr3_aa: CASSPGTLAGETQYF
cdr3_nt: TGTGCCAGCAGCCCCGGGACTCTCGCAGGGGAGACCCAGTACTTC

v_call: TRBV2
clone_size: -
d_call: TRBD2
j_call: TRBJ2-7
cdr3_aa: CASSELGGTYEQYF
cdr3_nt: TGTGCCAGCAGTGAACTCGGGGGGACCTACGAGCAGTACTTC

v_call: TRBV9
clone_size: -
d_call: TRBD1
j_call: TRBJ2-2
cdr3_aa: CASSPRGQTNTGELFF
cdr3_nt: TGTGCCAGCAGCCCAAGGGGGCAGACGAACACCGGGGAGCTGTTTTTT

v_call: TRBV9
clone_size: -
d_call: -
j_call: TRBJ2-3
cdr3_aa: CASSTQGIRTQYF
cdr3_nt: TGTGCCAGCAGCACACAGGGTATCAGAACGCAGTATTTT

v_call: TRBV5-1
clone_size: few
d_call: TRBD1
j_call: TRBJ2-5
cdr3_aa: CASSSGQGGETQYF
cdr3_nt: TGCGCCAGCAGCTCTGGACAGGGTGGAGAGACCCAGTACTTC

v_call: TRBV5-1
clone_size: -
d_call: TRBD1
j_call: TRBJ1-1
cdr3_aa: CASSLARTGVPEAFF
cdr3_nt: TGCGCCAGCAGCTTGGCAAGGACAGGAGTCCCTGAAGCTTTCTTT

v_call: TRBV6-1
clone_size: once
d_call: TRBD1
j_call: TRBJ1-5
cdr3_aa: CASSELGQGLRYSNQPQHF
cdr3_nt: TGTGCCAGCAGTGAGTTGGGACAGGGCTTGCGGTATTCCAATCAGCCCCAGCATTTT

v_call: TRBV7-3
clone_size: -
d_call: -
j_call: TRBJ2-7
cdr3_aa: CASSLRGNSYEQYF
cdr3_nt: TGTGCCAGCAGCTTACGGGGGAACTCCTACGAGCAGTACTTC

v_call: TRBV4-2
clone_size: -
d_call: TRBD1
j_call: TRBJ1-1
cdr3_aa: CASSQAPRDRGPGTEAFF
cdr3_nt: TGTGCCAGCAGCCAGGCCCCCCGGGACAGGGGGCCGGGCACTGAAGCTTTCTTT

v_call: TRBV21-1
clone_size: -
d_call: -
j_call: TRBJ2-1
cdr3_aa: CASTRKGQGLYEQFF
cdr3_nt: TGTGCCAGCACCCGAAAGGGACAGGGTCTATATGAGCAGTTCTTC

v_call: TRBV9
clone_size: -
d_call: -
j_call: TRBJ2-3
cdr3_aa: CASSVEFGTSRTDTQYF
cdr3_nt: TGTGCCAGCAGCGTAGAATTCGGGACTTCGCGCACAGATACGCAGTATTTT

v_call: TRBV29-1
clone_size: -
d_call: TRBD1
j_call: TRBJ2-7
cdr3_aa: CSVDLNGQVYEQYF
cdr3_nt: TGCAGCGTTGACCTCAATGGACAGGTATACGAGCAGTACTTC

v_call: TRBV18
clone_size: -
d_call: TRBD2
j_call: TRBJ2-2
cdr3_aa: CASSPPTPGGRTGELFF
cdr3_nt: TGTGCCAGCTCACCACCGACACCGGGGGGGCGCACCGGGGAGCTGTTTTTT

v_call: TRBV28
clone_size: -
d_call: -
j_call: TRBJ1-5
cdr3_aa: CASSWPGTGGPHSNQPQHF
cdr3_nt: TGTGCCAGCAGTTGGCCGGGGACGGGGGGCCCCCATAGCAATCAGCCCCAGCATTTT

v_call: TRBV9
clone_size: few
d_call: -
j_call: TRBJ1-3
cdr3_aa: CASSVTPRSGNTIYF
cdr3_nt: TGTGCCAGCAGCGTAACTCCCCGCTCTGGAAACACCATATATTTT

v_call: TRBV19
clone_size: -
d_call: TRBD1
j_call: TRBJ1-2
cdr3_aa: CASRGQGYYGYTF
cdr3_nt: TGTGCCAGTAGGGGACAGGGATACTATGGCTACACCTTC